This passage covers 22 T cell receptor beta chains from one sample sequenced in a study of blood T cell repertoires in COVID-19 (dated by TCRdb to about 2020). Libraries came from the immunoSEQ multiplex PCR assay. TCRdb re-hosts the immuneACCESS table, in-frame sequences only. Its copies lack some clones; in the studies checked, an unresolved V gene accounts for under half of them, and the cause for the rest is not known. For this sample there are under 200,000 clones; just over 85% appear just once. The ten largest clones take up roughly 8.2% of the sample. Sequenced material: peripheral blood. The receptors derive from a man aged 60 to 69 with acute or convalescent COVID-19.

The chain recombines TRBV7-9 with TRBJ2-1; 11 bases map to TRBD2. The germline gives CDR1 SEHNR, CDR2 FQNEAQ (reference sequence). The V and J ends lost 4 bases and 8 bases, in that order; junction bases with no gene match: 16. The CDR3 is 18 amino acids. CDR3 amino acids: CASSSIIGTSGRRYEQFF. The CDR3 region has the DNA TGTGCCAGCAGCTCCATTATTGGCACTAGCGGGAGACGGTATGAGCAGTTCTTC.

This clone showed up just a few times. This sequence joins TRBV3-1 (or the pseudogene TRBV3-2) and TRBJ1-2; TRBD1 is a possible D gene (5 bases). V was shortened by 1 base and J by 4 bases, with 19 bases between the two germline ends. The length of the CDR3 is 17 residues. Germline V lookup: CDR1 LGHDT, CDR2 YNNKEL (reference sequence). The CDR3 loop reads CASSQGAWGRSFYGYTF. CDR3 coding DNA: TGTGCCAGCAGCCAAGGTGCCTGGGGGAGGAGCTTCTATGGCTACACCTTC.

The chain combines TRBV29-1 with TRBJ1-4; 10 nucleotides match TRBD1. The V segment lost 7 bases and the J segment 4 bases; nucleotides outside the gene matches: 9. The CDR3 spans 15 residues. Germline V lookup: CDR1 SQVTM, CDR2 ANQGSEA. The CDR3 DNA is TGCAGCGCTGCCGGACAGGGGGTTTTTAATGAAAAACTGTTTTTT. It is translated as CSAAGQGVFNEKLFF. The complete variable domain, with remaining parts taken from reference TRBV29-1 and TRBJ1-4, reads SAVISQKPSRDICQRGTSLTIQCQVDSQVTMMFWYRQQPGQSLTLIATANQGSEATYESGFVIDKFPISRPNLTFSTLTVSNMSPEDSSIYLCSAAGQGVFNEKLFFGSGTQLSVL.

As DNA, the CDR3 is TGTGCCAGCAGTTTACCAGGGGCGAGAGGCTACACCTTC. Translating gives CASSLPGARGYTF. The chain uses TRBV28 and TRBJ1-2; a possible D gene is TRBD1 (6 bases). V shed 2 bases and J shed 8 bases, with 12 bases lying between them. The V gene's germline CDR1 is MDHEN and CDR2 SYDVKM. The CDR3 length is 13 residues.

This clone was seen ten or more times. J is TRBJ2-3 and V is TRBV19; D might be TRBD2 (6 bases). Trimming pared 1 base from V and 5 bases from J, leaving 16 bases between. Germline lookup yields CDR1 LNHDA and CDR2 SQIVND (reference sequence). CDR3 length: 16 residues. The CDR3 nucleotides read TGTGCCAGTAGTATAGTCGGCGGGCCGGAGGGAGATACGCAGTATTTT. Translated, it gives CASSIVGGPEGDTQYF.

The rearrangement links TRBV28 to TRBJ1-5, with unresolved D. Germline loops: CDR1 MDHEN, CDR2 SYDVKM. Deletions cut 6 bases from V and 7 bases from J, with 10 bases between. The CDR3 has 12 residues. The CDR3 protein is CASSLTEQPQHF. The DNA of the CDR3 is TGTGCCAGCAGCCTAACAGAGCAGCCCCAGCATTTT.

The J gene is TRBJ2-7, the V gene TRBV20-1, with 9 positions matching TRBD2. Germline V gene data show CDR1 as DFQATT and CDR2 as SNEGSKA (reference sequence). The V and J ends lost 3 bases and 4 bases, in that order; junction bases with no gene match: 10. The CDR3 contains 15 residues. The CDR3 sequence is CSASGSGSTPYEQYF. DNA for the CDR3: TGCAGTGCTAGTGGTAGCGGGAGCACCCCGTACGAGCAGTACTTC.

The chain uses TRBV19 and TRBJ2-2; D is perhaps TRBD2 (6 bases). The germline V and J ends were trimmed by 3 bases and 6 bases, with 26 bases remaining between them. Germline CDR1 LNHDA, CDR2 SQIVND (reference sequence). CDR3 length equals 19 residues. CDR3 sequence reads: CASSIGQRRASALAGELFF. The CDR3 coding sequence is TGTGCCAGTAGTATTGGGCAACGCCGGGCTAGCGCTCTAGCCGGGGAGCTGTTTTTT. The full variable domain, its missing parts supplied by reference TRBV19 and TRBJ2-2, is DGGITQSPKYLFRKEGQNVTLSCEQNLNHDAMYWYRQDPGQGLRLIYYSQIVNDFQKGDIAEGYSVSREKKESFPLTVTSAQKNPTAFYLCASSIGQRRASALAGELFFGEGSRLTVL.

This chain joins TRBV28 and TRBJ1-5; D gene unclear. The V gene lost 7 bases and the J gene lost 6 bases, with 16 bases spanning the gap. Germline values: CDR1 MDHEN, CDR2 SYDVKM. The CDR3 loop spans 14 amino acids. The CDR3 bases are TGTGCCAGCACCCCTTGGGAGGGCGGTCAGCCCCAGCATTTT. Translated, it gives CASTPWEGGQPQHF. Together with reference TRBV28 and TRBJ1-5, the CDR3 gives the full variable domain: DVKVTQSSRYLVKRTGEKVFLECVQDMDHENMFWYRQDPGLGLRLIYFSYDVKMKEKGDIPEGYSVSREKKERFSLILESASTNQTSMYLCASTPWEGGQPQHFGDGTRLSIL.

The CDR3 protein is CASSLGPPVAGNNEQFF. The CDR3 coding sequence is TGTGCCAGCAGTTTAGGCCCTCCGGTAGCGGGAAACAATGAGCAGTTCTTC. This chain joins TRBV28 and TRBJ2-1; TRBD2 matches at 8 bases. The CDR3 loop spans 17 amino acids. CDR1 is MDHEN and CDR2 is SYDVKM in the germline V gene. V shed 2 bases, J shed 5 bases, and the junction held 11 bases outside the gene matches.

The chain employs TRBV28 and TRBJ1-3; possibly TRBD1 for D (5 bases). The CDR3 consists of 15 residues. V was cut by 5 bases and J by 8 bases, with 19 bases left in between. Germline lookup yields CDR1 MDHEN and CDR2 SYDVKM. This CDR3 is CASSGHSVPYYTIYF. The CDR3 nucleotides read TGTGCCAGCAGTGGACATTCGGTCCCCTACTACACCATATATTTT.

This sequence joins TRBV6-4 and TRBJ2-7; 7 bases map to TRBD1. This CDR3 has 16 amino acids. CDR1 and CDR2 (germline): MRHNA, SNTAGT. The V and J ends lost 3 bases and 1 base, in that order; junction bases with no gene match: 9. In DNA form, the CDR3 reads TGTGCCAGCAGTGAACTGGGACAGATTCAGTCCTACGAGCAGTACTTC. Residues: CASSELGQIQSYEQYF.

This sequence joins TRBV5-4 and TRBJ2-7; D gene uncertain. With 0 bases removed from V and 3 bases from J, the gap between germline ends came to 7 bases. The CDR3 is 13 amino acids. Germline V gene lookup returns CDR1 SGHNT and CDR2 YYREEE (reference sequence). CDR3 sequence: CASSLDPGYEQYF. CDR3 in DNA: TGTGCCAGCAGCTTGGATCCGGGCTACGAGCAGTACTTC.

The rearrangement links TRBV24-1 to TRBJ1-5, with TRBD1 matching over 7 bases. J was trimmed by 10 bases and V by 5 bases; bases with no gene match: 16. This CDR3 spans 16 amino acids. Germline CDR1 KGHDR, CDR2 SFDVKD. CDR3 sequence reads: CATSAGSAGGSSPQHF. Written as DNA, the CDR3 is TGTGCCACCAGTGCCGGCTCGGCAGGGGGATCCTCCCCCCAGCATTTT.

The chain combines TRBV30 with TRBJ1-3; D call uncertain. This CDR3 is built from 14 residues. Trimming left V 0 bases short and J 0 bases short, with 6 bases between. The germline CDR1 and CDR2 sequences are GTSNPN and SVGIG (reference sequence). CDR3 region: CAWSVSSSGNTIYF. CDR3 DNA sequence: TGTGCCTGGAGTGTAAGCTCCTCTGGAAACACCATATATTTT.

The chain has TRBV18 and TRBJ2-1; 8 nucleotides agree with TRBD2. Germline V gene sequence: CDR1 KGHSH, CDR2 LQKENI. This CDR3 is 16 amino acids long. V lost 5 bases to trimming and J lost 6 bases; unmatched junction nucleotides: 12. CDR3 nucleotides: TGTGCCAGCTCAACCTCCCTAGCGGGCTGGGGCAATGAGCAGTTCTTC. Translated, it gives CASSTSLAGWGNEQFF.

This chain joins TRBV27 and TRBJ2-2, with D perhaps TRBD2 (5 bases). The CDR3 contains 14 residues. Trimming removed 8 bases at V and 5 bases at J, with 15 bases between. CDR1 MNHEY and CDR2 SMNVEV come from the germline V gene (reference sequence). This chain's CDR3 is CASRLSGETGELFF. The CDR3, as DNA: TGTGCCAGCCGCCTCAGCGGCGAAACCGGGGAGCTGTTTTTT.

DNA for the CDR3: TGCAGTGCTAGTCGACAGGCCGGTGAAAAACTGTTTTTT. Its translation is CSASRQAGEKLFF. This chain links TRBV20-1 with TRBJ1-4; the D gene is possibly TRBD1 (6 bases). The germline CDR1 and CDR2 sequences are DFQATT and SNEGSKA (reference sequence). The CDR3 is made up of 13 amino acids. The V and J ends lost 3 bases and 7 bases respectively, with 12 bases between them.

In its sample, this clone was seen once. V is TRBV28 and J is TRBJ1-2, with no clear D. The V end was cut by 10 bases, the J end by 1 base, with 7 bases between. Per the germline V gene, CDR1 is MDHEN and CDR2 is SYDVKM. This CDR3 has 11 residues. The CDR3 is CATQDNYGYTF. CDR3 coding DNA: TGTGCCACCCAGGATAACTATGGCTACACCTTC.

The chain links TRBV3-1 (or the pseudogene TRBV3-2) to TRBJ1-5; a possible D gene is TRBD1 (5 bases). The CDR3 is 15 amino acids. Trimming pared 4 bases from V and 2 bases from J, leaving 12 bases between. Germline CDR1 reads LGHDT; CDR2 reads YNNKEL (reference sequence). CDR3 amino acids: CASSPPGGGNQPQHF. The CDR3 coding sequence is TGTGCCAGCAGCCCGCCGGGGGGTGGCAATCAGCCCCAGCATTTT.

The chain joins TRBV6-5 to TRBJ2-1; weak D call: TRBD1 (6 bases). Trimming took off 6 bases at V and 14 bases at J, with 20 bases between the two ends. The V gene's germline CDR1 is MNHEY and CDR2 SVGAGI. The CDR3 is 13 residues long. CDR3 coding DNA: TGTGCCAGCAGATCGGGACACCGAGAGATCGAGTTCTTC. Its protein product is CASRSGHREIEFF.

This clone has at least ten counts. This chain links TRBV14 with TRBJ2-3, with 10 bases aligning to TRBD2. The trim removed 0 bases at V and 4 bases at J, leaving 10 bases unmatched. The CDR3 is 18 amino acids. Germline CDR1 and CDR2: SGHDN and FVKESK. The CDR3: CASSQEAWSGRAADTQYF. The CDR3 coding sequence is TGTGCCAGCAGCCAAGAGGCATGGAGCGGGAGGGCGGCAGATACGCAGTATTTT. The entire variable domain, with the rest obtained from reference TRBV14 and TRBJ2-3, is as follows: EAGVTQFPSHSVIEKGQTVTLRCDPISGHDNLYWYRRVMGKEIKFLLHFVKESKQDESGMPNNRFLAERTGGTYSTLKVQPAELEDSGVYFCASSQEAWSGRAADTQYFGPGTRLTVL.